Shown below are 9 T cell receptor beta chains from a single sample sequenced in a study of T-cell memory formation after mild COVID-19. Via MiXCR, TCRdb re-called the 5' RACE reads, giving one row per CDR3 protein. Here the sample spans fewer than 140,000 distinct CDR3 sequences, roughly an eighth being singletons. Sequences were obtained from PBMCs or a T cell subset sorted from them (not recorded which). The receptors stem from an adult woman who had mild COVID-19 (a few samples of this study predate the infection). Cell type and time point are not known.

This clonotype has only a few counts. The J gene is TRBJ2-5, the V gene TRBV15; D ambiguous. This CDR3 has 15 residues. The V and J ends lost 3 bases and 2 bases respectively, with 13 bases between them. The germline CDR1 and CDR2 sequences are LNHNV and YYDKDF (reference sequence). The CDR3 loop reads CATSSKRPPQETQYF. CDR3 nucleotides: TGTGCCACCAGCAGTAAAAGGCCCCCACAAGAGACCCAGTACTTC.

A few counts support this clonotype. This rearrangement joins TRBV4-2 to TRBJ2-7, with 7 bases aligning to TRBD2. The CDR3 length is 16 residues. Germline CDR1 is LGHNA and CDR2 is YNFKEQ. V shed 4 bases, J shed 0 bases, and the junction held 9 bases outside the gene matches. The CDR3 here is CASSPVGAGSSYEQYF. The CDR3 DNA sequence: TGTGCCAGCAGCCCTGTGGGAGCGGGGTCCTCCTACGAGCAGTACTTC.

The chain joins TRBV15 to TRBJ2-5, with D perhaps matching TRBD1 (5 bases). CDR3 length: 15 residues. Germline V gene sequence: CDR1 LNHNV, CDR2 YYDKDF (reference sequence). V was shortened by 3 bases and J by 2 bases, with 13 bases between the two germline ends. The CDR3 loop reads CATSSSRVWQETQYF. The CDR3 region has the DNA TGTGCCACCAGCAGTTCCAGGGTTTGGCAAGAGACCCAGTACTTC.

The CDR3 DNA reads TGTGCCAGCAGCTTAGTTACTAGCGGGAACGAGCAGTACTTC. This sequence encodes CASSLVTSGNEQYF. J is TRBJ2-7 and V is TRBV7-2; 10 bases match TRBD2. Germline V CDR1 and CDR2: SGHTA, FQGNSA. CDR3 length: 14 residues. Losses at the gene ends were 1 base for V and 5 bases for J; bases not matched to a gene: 2. The full variable domain, rest sourced from reference TRBV7-2 and TRBJ2-7, is GAGVSQSPSNKVTEKGKDVELRCDPISGHTALYWYRQSLGQGLEFLIYFQGNSAPDKSGLPSDRFSAERTGGSVSTLTIQRTQQEDSAVYLCASSLVTSGNEQYFGPGTRLTVT.

The chain combines TRBV5-4 with TRBJ2-1; 8 bases are shared with TRBD2. The germline CDR1 and CDR2 sequences are SGHNT and YYREEE (reference sequence). The CDR3 extends over 15 amino acids. V dropped 3 bases and J dropped 6; count of bases not matched to a gene: 8. The chain's CDR3 is CASSSETSVLNEQFF. CDR3 coding DNA: TGTGCCAGCAGCTCTGAGACTAGCGTACTCAATGAGCAGTTCTTC.

This rearrangement joins TRBV6-1 to TRBJ1-2; D unresolved. V dropped 6 bases and J dropped 1 base, with 6 bases sitting between them. The germline CDR1 and CDR2 sequences are MNHNS and SASEGT. The CDR3 runs to 12 residues. CDR3: CASRDVNYGYTF. The CDR3, as DNA: TGTGCCAGCAGGGATGTTAACTATGGCTACACCTTC.

This clonotype was seen a few times. The chain links TRBV7-6 to TRBJ2-1, with D hard to call. The germline V gene encodes CDR1 SGHVS and CDR2 FNYEAQ. The ends were cut back, 4 bases at V and 3 bases at J, with 4 bases in the middle. CDR3 length: 12 amino acids. CDR3 nucleotide sequence: TGTGCCAGCAGCTCGAACTACAATGAGCAGTTCTTC. Translated, it gives CASSSNYNEQFF.

The chain carries TRBV24-1 and TRBJ2-3; D call uncertain. The CDR3 runs to 15 residues. CDR1 is KGHDR and CDR2 is SFDVKD in the germline V gene. The V end lost 1 base, the J end lost 2 bases, and 9 bases lay between the germline ends. The DNA for the CDR3 is TGTGCCACCAGTGATTTCGCCGGTAACACAGATACGCAGTATTTT. Translation: CATSDFAGNTDTQYF.

This clonotype was detected a few times. J is TRBJ2-3 and V is TRBV24-1; 8 bases are a match to TRBD2. The CDR3 has 15 residues. Germline CDR1 and CDR2: KGHDR and SFDVKD. The junction had 4 bases not matched to a gene; V was cut back by 5 bases and J by 1 base. For the CDR3, the DNA is TGTGCCACCAGTGTTCGTAGCGGGGGCACAGATACGCAGTATTTT. It specifies CATSVRSGGTDTQYF.